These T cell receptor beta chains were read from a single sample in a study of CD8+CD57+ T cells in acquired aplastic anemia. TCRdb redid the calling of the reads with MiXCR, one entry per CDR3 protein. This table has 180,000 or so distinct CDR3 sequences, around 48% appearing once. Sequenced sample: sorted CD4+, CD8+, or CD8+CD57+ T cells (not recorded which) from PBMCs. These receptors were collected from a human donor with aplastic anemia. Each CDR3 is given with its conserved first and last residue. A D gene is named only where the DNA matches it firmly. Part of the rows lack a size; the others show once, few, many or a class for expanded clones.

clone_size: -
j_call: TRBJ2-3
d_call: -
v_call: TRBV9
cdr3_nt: TGTGCCAGCAGCGTAAATGAAGATACGCAGTATTTT
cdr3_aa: CASSVNEDTQYF

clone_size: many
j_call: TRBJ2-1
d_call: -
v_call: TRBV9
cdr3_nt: TGTGCCAGCAGCGGTTCTCCCGTCACGACCCTATACAATGAGCAGTTCTTC
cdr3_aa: CASSGSPVTTLYNEQFF

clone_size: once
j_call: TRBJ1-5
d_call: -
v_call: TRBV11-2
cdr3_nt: TGTGCCAGCAGCCGAAGATGGGCCGGACCCAATCAGCCCCAGCATTTT
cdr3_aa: CASSRRWAGPNQPQHF

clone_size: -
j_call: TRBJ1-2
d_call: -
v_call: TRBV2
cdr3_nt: TGTGCCAGCAGTGGGGGGTCGGCTAACTATGGCTACACCTTC
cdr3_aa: CASSGGSANYGYTF

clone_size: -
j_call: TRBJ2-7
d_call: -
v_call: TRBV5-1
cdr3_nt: TGCGCCAGCAGCTTCGACCGAACCTACGAGCAGTACTTC
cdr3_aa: CASSFDRTYEQYF

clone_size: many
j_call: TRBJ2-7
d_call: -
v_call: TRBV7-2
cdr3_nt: TGTGCCAGCAGCTTACTGGCCCCCTCCTACGAGCAGTACTTC
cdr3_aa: CASSLLAPSYEQYF

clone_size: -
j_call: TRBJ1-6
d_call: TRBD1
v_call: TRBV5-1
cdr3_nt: TGCGCCAGCAGCGTTGGGGACAGGGATAATTCACCCCTCCACTTT
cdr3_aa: CASSVGDRDNSPLHF

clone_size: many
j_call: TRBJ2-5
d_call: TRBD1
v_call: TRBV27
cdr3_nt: TGTGCCAGCAGTTCCCGGACAGGGGGCCTCAAGACCCAGTACTTC
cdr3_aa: CASSSRTGGLKTQYF

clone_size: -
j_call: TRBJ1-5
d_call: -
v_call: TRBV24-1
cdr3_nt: TGTGCCACCAGTGATTTGGACAGCAATCAGCCCCAGCATTTT
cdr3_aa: CATSDLDSNQPQHF

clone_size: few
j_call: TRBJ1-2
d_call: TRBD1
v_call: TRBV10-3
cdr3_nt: TGTGCCATCAGTGAGTCCTTAGGGGCTTCAGGGGGCCTCTATGGCTACACCTTC
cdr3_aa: CAISESLGASGGLYGYTF

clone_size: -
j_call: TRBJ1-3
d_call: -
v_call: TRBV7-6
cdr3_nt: TGTGCCAGCCTATCTGGAAACACCATATATTTT
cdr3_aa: CASLSGNTIYF

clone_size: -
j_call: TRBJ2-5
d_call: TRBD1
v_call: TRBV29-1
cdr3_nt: TGCAGCGTAGCTCGTGGGACAGCTCAAGAGACCCAGTACTTC
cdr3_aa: CSVARGTAQETQYF

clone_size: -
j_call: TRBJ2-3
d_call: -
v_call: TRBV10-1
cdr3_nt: TGCGCCAGTCGAACAAGGGCCGCAGATACGCAGTATTTT
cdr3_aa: CASRTRAADTQYF

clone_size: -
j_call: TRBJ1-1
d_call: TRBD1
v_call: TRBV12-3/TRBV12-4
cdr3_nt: TGTGCCAGCAGTTTTACTAACAGGGGGTCTCCTGAAGCTTTCTTT
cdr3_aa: CASSFTNRGSPEAFF

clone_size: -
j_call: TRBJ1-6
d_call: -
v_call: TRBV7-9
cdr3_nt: TGTGCCAGCAGCTTAGGGCGTTCACCCCTCCACTTT
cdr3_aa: CASSLGRSPLHF

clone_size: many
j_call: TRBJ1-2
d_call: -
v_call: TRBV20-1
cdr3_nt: TGCAGTGCTAGAGCAAGCTCAGGGGTTCCCCTCTATGGCTACACCTTC
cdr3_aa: CSARASSGVPLYGYTF

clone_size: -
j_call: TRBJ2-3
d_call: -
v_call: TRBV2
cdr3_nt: TGTGCCACCCCACGGGCAGTAGAAGGTGATACGCAGTATTTT
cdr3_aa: CATPRAVEGDTQYF

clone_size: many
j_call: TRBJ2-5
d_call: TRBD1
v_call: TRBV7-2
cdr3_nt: TGTGCCAGCAGTTCTGACAGGGCATTAGGAGAGACCCAGTACTTC
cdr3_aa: CASSSDRALGETQYF

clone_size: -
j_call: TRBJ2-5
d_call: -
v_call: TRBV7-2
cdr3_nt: TGTGCCAGCAGCTTAGACCCAGGGGGGCAAGAGACCCAGTACTTC
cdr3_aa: CASSLDPGGQETQYF

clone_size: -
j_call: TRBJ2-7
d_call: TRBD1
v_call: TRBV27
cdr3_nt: TGTGCCAGCAGTTTCCGGGACAGGCGAAAGCAGTACTTC
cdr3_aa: CASSFRDRRKQYF

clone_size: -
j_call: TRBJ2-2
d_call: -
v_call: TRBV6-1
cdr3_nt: TGTGTCAGCGGGGGACAGGCTAGCGGGGAGCTGTTTTTT
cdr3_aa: CVSGGQASGELFF

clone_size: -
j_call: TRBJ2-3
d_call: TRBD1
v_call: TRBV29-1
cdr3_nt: TGCAGCGTTGAAGGAGGGAGGACAGGGATGGATACGCAGTATTTT
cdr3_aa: CSVEGGRTGMDTQYF

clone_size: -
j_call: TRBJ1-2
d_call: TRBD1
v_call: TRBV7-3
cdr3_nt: TGTGCCAGCAGCCTCAGGACAGGGGAAGGCTACACCTTC
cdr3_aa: CASSLRTGEGYTF

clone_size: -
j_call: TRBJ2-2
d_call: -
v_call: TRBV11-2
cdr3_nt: TGTGCCAGCAGCTTGGGGGGCGCGGTAGATACCGGGGAGCTGTTTTTT
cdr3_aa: CASSLGGAVDTGELFF

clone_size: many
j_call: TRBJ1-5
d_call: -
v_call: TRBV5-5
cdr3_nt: TGTGCCAGCAGCTTGGACGCGGGGGCGGGCAATCAGCCCCAGCATTTT
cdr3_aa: CASSLDAGAGNQPQHF

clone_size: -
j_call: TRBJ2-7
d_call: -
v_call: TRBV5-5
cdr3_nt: TGTGCCAGCAGCTTGGGAGTCTCCGGGGGCGAGCAGTACTTC
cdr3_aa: CASSLGVSGGEQYF

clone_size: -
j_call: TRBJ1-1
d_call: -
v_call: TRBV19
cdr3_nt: TGTGCCAGTAGTCCGTTCGCGGGAGGCACTGAAGCTTTCTTT
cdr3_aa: CASSPFAGGTEAFF

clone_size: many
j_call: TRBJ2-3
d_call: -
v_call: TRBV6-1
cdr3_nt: TGTGCCAGCACCGAAAAGGGGCCCGCAGATACGCAGTATTTT
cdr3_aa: CASTEKGPADTQYF

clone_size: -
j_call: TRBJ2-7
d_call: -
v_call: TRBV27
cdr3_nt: TGTGCCAGCATGTACGAGCAGTACTTC
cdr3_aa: CASMYEQYF

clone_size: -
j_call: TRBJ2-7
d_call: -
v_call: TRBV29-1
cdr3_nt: TGCAGCGTTTTTTCCTCAGGCGGGACCTCCTACGAGCAGTACTTC
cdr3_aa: CSVFSSGGTSYEQYF

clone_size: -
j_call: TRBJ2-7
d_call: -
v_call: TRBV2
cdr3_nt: TGTGCCAGCAGTGGAGGGAGGACCGGGGAGCTGTACTTC
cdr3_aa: CASSGGRTGELYF